The 19 T cell receptor beta chains presented below share a single source sample, sequenced in a study of human T cells and chemical hapten exposure. Indicated time point: pre-sensitization, week 0. Treatment given: therapeutic diphenylcyclopropenone sensitization with weekly scalp DPC. Each CDR3 protein gets one entry after TCRdb re-called the RACE reads with MiXCR. The data contain more than 300,000 distinct CDR3 sequences, approximately 5.1% of them singletons. This sample comprised whole blood, obtained in connection with sensitization to the hapten diphenylcyclopropenone (DPC). The origin of the receptors is a woman aged 45-65 years with alopecia areata. Some clones in this sample may be carry-over from other donors' samples.

This clonotype was seen repeatedly, ten times or more. The V call is TRBV3-1, the J call TRBJ2-7, with D possibly matching TRBD2 (6 bases). The CDR3 spans 12 residues. The germline V gene has CDR1 LGHDT and CDR2 YNNKEL (reference sequence). The V gene lost 8 bases and the J gene lost 6 bases, with 14 bases spanning the gap. The CDR3: CASGTEWGEQYF. The CDR3 DNA is TGTGCCAGCGGGACTGAATGGGGCGAGCAGTACTTC.

This clonotype was counted between two and nine times. The V and J genes are TRBV4-1 and TRBJ2-7, with D possibly TRBD2 on 5 matching bases. The CDR3 contains 15 residues. Germline CDR1 and CDR2: MGHRA and YSYEKL. The V end lost 1 base, the J end lost 3 bases, and 13 bases lay between the germline ends. As DNA, the CDR3 is TGCGCCAGCAGCCAAGCGTTGTCGGGGATCTACGAGCAGTACTTC. It is translated as CASSQALSGIYEQYF.

Comment on this clonotype: A much more abundant neighbour one base away suggests this may be a read error. V usage is TRBV3-1 and J usage is TRBJ2-4; D is undetermined. The CDR3 contains 15 residues. Per germline, CDR1 LGHDT and CDR2 YNNKEL (reference sequence). The V gene lost 0 bases and the J gene lost 12 bases, with 18 bases spanning the gap. CDR3 DNA: TGTGCCAGCAGCCAAGATTCGAGCGTGAGTGTCGGTCAGTACTTC. It is translated as CASSQDSSVSVGQYF.

This clonotype has at least ten counts. The chain employs TRBV4-2 and TRBJ1-2; 9 bases agree with TRBD1. The V and J ends lost 0 bases and 8 bases, in that order; junction bases with no gene match: 10. This CDR3 contains 16 residues. The germline V gene encodes CDR1 LGHNA and CDR2 YNFKEQ. CDR3 protein: CASSQDRIGTGRGYTF. CDR3 coding DNA: TGTGCCAGCAGCCAAGATCGGATTGGGACAGGGCGAGGCTACACCTTC.

This clonotype was counted only a few times. The V gene is TRBV6-6, the J gene TRBJ2-2; a possible D gene is TRBD2 (5 bases). Germline values: CDR1 MNHNY, CDR2 SVGAGI (reference sequence). CDR3 length: 16 amino acids. Trimming took 6 bases from V and 1 from J, leaving 15 bases between them. CDR3 nucleotides: TGTGCCAGCAGCGACGGGATGCCTGAGAACACCGGGGAGCTGTTTTTT. This codes for CASSDGMPENTGELFF.

This clonotype was seen a handful of times. The V and J genes are TRBV6-5 and TRBJ2-5; 12 bases match TRBD2. The CDR3 length is 16 residues. Germline-derived CDR1 and CDR2 are MNHEY and SVGAGI. The V and J ends lost 4 bases and 5 bases, in that order; junction bases with no gene match: 8. CDR3 bases: TGTGCCAGCAGTTCCGGGACTAGCGGGCGGGGGGAGACCCAGTACTTC. Translation: CASSSGTSGRGETQYF.

This clonotype was seen a handful of times. The chain joins TRBV2 to TRBJ2-3, with 11 positions matching TRBD2. The CDR3 has 19 residues. Germline V lookup: CDR1 SNHLY, CDR2 FYNNEI. J was trimmed by 0 bases and V by 6 bases; bases with no gene match: 14. The CDR3 is CASRETPGLAEPSTDTQYF. The CDR3 nucleotides are TGTGCCAGCAGGGAAACACCGGGACTAGCGGAGCCTAGCACAGATACGCAGTATTTT. Looking up the rest from reference TRBV2 and TRBJ2-3 gives the full variable domain: EPEVTQTPSHQVTQMGQEVILRCVPISNHLYFYWYRQILGQKVEFLVSFYNNEISEKSEIFDDQFSVERPDGSNFTLKIRSTKLEDSAMYFCASRETPGLAEPSTDTQYFGPGTRLTVL.

This clonotype was seen many times. V usage is TRBV29-1 and J usage is TRBJ2-3, with 13 bases matching TRBD2. The CDR3 is made up of 16 amino acids. The V and J ends lost 5 bases and 5 bases, in that order; junction bases with no gene match: 10. In germline, CDR1 is SQVTM, CDR2 ANQGSEA. In nucleotides, the CDR3 is TGCAGCGTTCCACAACTAGCGGGGGGGCCAGTAGATACGCAGTATTTT. Translation gives CSVPQLAGGPVDTQYF.

This clonotype was recorded a few times. The CDR3 reads CASGEEGGRKTQYF. The CDR3 nucleotides are TGTGCTAGTGGTGAAGAAGGGGGAAGGAAGACCCAGTACTTC. The rearrangement links TRBV12-5 to TRBJ2-5, with D maybe TRBD1 (6 bases). Per the germline V gene, CDR1 is LGHNT and CDR2 is FRNRAP. The CDR3 contains 14 residues. V lost 5 bases to trimming and J lost 6 bases, with 16 bases between them.

This clonotype was detected only a few times. The chain is built from TRBV5-1 and TRBJ2-6; 8 bases fit TRBD1. The CDR3 runs 17 residues. Germline CDR1 SGHRS, CDR2 YFSETQ. V dropped 4 bases and J dropped 0; count of bases not matched to a gene: 6. The CDR3 reads CASSTRTGSSGANVLTF. In DNA, the CDR3 is TGCGCCAGCAGCACACGGACAGGGAGCTCTGGGGCCAACGTCCTGACTTTC.

This clonotype appeared many times. The gene calls are TRBV7-2 and TRBJ2-3; TRBD2 aligns across 7 bases. CDR1 is SGHTA and CDR2 is FQGNSA in the germline V gene. This CDR3 is built from 15 residues. With 2 bases clipped from V and 4 bases from J, the junction kept 6 bases outside the gene matches. CDR3 bases: TGTGCCAGCAGCTTAAAAGCGGGAAACGCAGATACGCAGTATTTT. It specifies CASSLKAGNADTQYF. Filled out from reference TRBV7-2 and TRBJ2-3, the complete variable domain reads GAGVSQSPSNKVTEKGKDVELRCDPISGHTALYWYRQSLGQGLEFLIYFQGNSAPDKSGLPSDRFSAERTGGSVSTLTIQRTQQEDSAVYLCASSLKAGNADTQYFGPGTRLTVL.

This clonotype has ten or more counts. The chain couples TRBV5-1 to TRBJ1-6, with TRBD1 as a possible D gene (5 bases). This CDR3 spans 13 amino acids. V lost 5 bases and J 10 bases, leaving 13 bases between the germline ends. Germline CDR1 and CDR2: SGHRS and YFSETQ. CDR3: CASRRGGESPLHF. In nucleotides, the CDR3 is TGCGCCAGCAGGAGGGGTGGAGAGTCACCCCTCCACTTT. The variable domain in full, with the rest retrieved from reference TRBV5-1 and TRBJ1-6, is KAGVTQTPRYLIKTRGQQVTLSCSPISGHRSVSWYQQTPGQGLQFLFEYFSETQRNKGNFPGRFSGRQFSNSRSEMNVSTLELGDSALYLCASRRGGESPLHFGNGTRLTVT.

J is TRBJ2-2 and V is TRBV15; 8 bases align to TRBD2. The CDR3 covers 17 residues. CDR1 is LNHNV and CDR2 is YYDKDF in the germline V gene (reference sequence). The V and J ends lost 0 bases and 6 bases, in that order; junction bases with no gene match: 9. The CDR3: CATSRDYGTSGSGELFF. The CDR3 region has the DNA TGTGCCACCAGCAGAGATTATGGGACTAGTGGTTCCGGGGAGCTGTTTTTT.

This clonotype has just a few counts. The chain employs TRBV5-6 and TRBJ2-4, with D unresolved. Germline assignment: CDR1 SGHDT and CDR2 YYEEEE. The CDR3 loop spans 14 amino acids. V lost 3 bases, J lost 0 bases, and 7 bases lay in between. The CDR3: CASSSTLAKNIQYF. CDR3 coding DNA: TGTGCCAGCAGCTCTACACTAGCCAAAAACATTCAGTACTTC.

The rearrangement uses TRBV7-2 and TRBJ2-7; 15 bases fit TRBD2. Germline loops: CDR1 SGHTA, CDR2 FQGNSA. V shed 6 bases, J shed 1 base, and the junction held 4 bases outside the gene matches. The CDR3 loop spans 16 amino acids. CDR3 coding DNA: TGTGCCAGCAGACCCGGACTAGCGGGGGGGTCCTACGAGCAGTACTTC. Amino acids: CASRPGLAGGSYEQYF.

Many counts were recorded for this clonotype. J is TRBJ2-1 and V is TRBV9; D possibly corresponds to TRBD2 (7 bases). The CDR3 runs to 16 residues. Trimming pared 0 bases from V and 5 bases from J, leaving 15 bases between. The germline V gene has CDR1 SGDLS and CDR2 YYNGEE. The CDR3 protein is CASSVESGGANNEQFF. The CDR3 DNA reads as TGTGCCAGCAGCGTAGAGAGTGGGGGGGCTAACAATGAGCAGTTCTTC.

The chain carries TRBV5-1 and TRBJ2-7; 7 bases fit TRBD2. Germline assignment: CDR1 SGHRS and CDR2 YFSETQ. The V segment lost 4 bases and the J segment 2 bases; nucleotides outside the gene matches: 6. This CDR3 has 14 amino acids. DNA of the CDR3: TGCGCCAGCAGCGAAGCGGGAATCACCTACGAGCAGTACTTC. It codes for CASSEAGITYEQYF.

The V call is TRBV7-6, the J call TRBJ2-7; 8 bases agree with TRBD2. CDR1 SGHVS and CDR2 FNYEAQ come from the germline V gene. With V trimmed by 2 bases and J by 5 bases, 11 bases remained unmatched. The CDR3 length is 16 residues. DNA of the CDR3: TGTGCCAGCAGCTTAAGAGCAAGCGGGGGATGGGACGAGCAGTACTTC. It is translated as CASSLRASGGWDEQYF. The full variable domain, completed using reference TRBV7-6 and TRBJ2-7, is GAGVSQSPRYKVTKRGQDVALRCDPISGHVSLYWYRQALGQGPEFLTYFNYEAQQDKSGLPNDRFSAERPEGSISTLTIQRTEQRDSAMYRCASSLRASGGWDEQYFGPGTRLTVT.

This chain connects TRBV12-3 or TRBV12-4 to TRBJ2-7; D might be TRBD1 (6 bases). This CDR3 spans 14 amino acids. Trimming removed 4 bases at V and 3 bases at J, with 13 bases between. CDR3 in amino acids: CASSSDRYYYEQYF. CDR3 coding DNA: TGTGCCAGCAGTTCGGACAGATACTACTACGAGCAGTACTTC.